The T cell receptor beta chain under discussion was sequenced for a study of long-term antiretroviral therapy in people with HIV. This clone was detected only a few times. A v3.0 immunoSEQ assay was performed at survey level. Profiled with immunoSEQ multiplex PCR; TCRdb holds only in-frame clones, not every one. The sample has 20,000 to 25,000 clones, 85% seen once. The CDR3 has 14 residues. Germline V gene lookup returns CDR1 MNHNY and CDR2 SVGAGI (reference sequence). After removal of 6 bases from V and 2 bases from J, the junction contained 4 bases not matched to a gene. The sample here was unsorted PBMCs, taken 1.6 years after starting antiretroviral therapy. The clonotype comes from a man between 40 and 49 years old with HIV. The chain recombines TRBV6-6 with TRBJ1-2; 9 bases agree with TRBD1. CDR3 nucleotides: TGTGCCAGCAGGCCAGGACAGGGGAACTATGGCTACACCTTC. Amino acids: CASRPGQGNYGYTF.